This is a list of T cell receptor beta chains from one sample in a study of post-analysis software for immune sequencing data. MiXCR, applied by TCRdb to the PCR reads, yields one record per CDR3 protein. The profile covers fewer than 850,000 distinct CDR3 sequences, with 46% appearing a single time and around 4.7% taken by the ten largest. Specimen: blood. These TCRs come from a girl aged 5-17 years with multiple sclerosis. The CDR3 runs from the conserved cysteine through the conserved F or W. A D gene is named only where the DNA matches it firmly. Clone size is given for some rows only: seen once, a few or many times, or a class if the clone is expanded.

j_gene: TRBJ2-7
v_gene: TRBV7-2
d_gene: TRBD1
abundance: few
CDR3aa: CASSLPMAGQGLYEQYF
CDR3nt: TGTGCCAGCAGCTTACCGATGGCGGGACAGGGTCTCTACGAGCAGTACTTC

j_gene: TRBJ2-7
v_gene: TRBV27
d_gene: TRBD2
abundance: NA
CDR3aa: CASSLSGTTYYEQYF
CDR3nt: TGTGCCAGCAGTTTATCCGGGACTACCTACTACGAGCAGTACTTC

j_gene: TRBJ2-3
v_gene: TRBV20-1
d_gene: NA
abundance: NA
CDR3aa: CSARSRTTQYF
CDR3nt: TGCAGTGCTAGGAGCAGAACTACGCAGTATTTT

j_gene: TRBJ2-7
v_gene: TRBV19
d_gene: NA
abundance: NA
CDR3aa: CASSLTAASYEQYF
CDR3nt: TGTGCCAGTAGTCTTACAGCAGCGTCCTACGAGCAGTACTTC

j_gene: TRBJ1-5
v_gene: TRBV12-3/TRBV12-4
d_gene: NA
abundance: NA
CDR3aa: CASSITEPGLGQPQHF
CDR3nt: TGTGCCAGCAGTATTACGGAACCGGGTCTAGGTCAGCCCCAGCATTTT

j_gene: TRBJ2-7
v_gene: TRBV7-2
d_gene: TRBD2
abundance: NA
CDR3aa: CASSLQHRGDEQYF
CDR3nt: TGTGCCAGCAGCTTACAACATCGGGGGGACGAGCAGTACTTC

j_gene: TRBJ2-3
v_gene: TRBV27
d_gene: NA
abundance: NA
CDR3aa: CASSPTLDTQYF
CDR3nt: TGTGCCAGCAGTCCAACACTAGATACGCAGTATTTT

j_gene: TRBJ2-5
v_gene: TRBV6-5
d_gene: NA
abundance: NA
CDR3aa: CASSYGTREETQYF
CDR3nt: TGTGCCAGCAGTTACGGGACGCGGGAAGAGACCCAGTACTTC

j_gene: TRBJ2-3
v_gene: TRBV6-1
d_gene: NA
abundance: few
CDR3aa: CASSTRQSTDTQYF
CDR3nt: TGTGCCAGCAGTACCCGACAGAGCACAGATACGCAGTATTTT

j_gene: TRBJ2-1
v_gene: TRBV12-3/TRBV12-4
d_gene: TRBD2
abundance: NA
CDR3aa: CASSPPSGANSNEQFF
CDR3nt: TGTGCCAGCAGTCCACCTAGCGGGGCCAACAGTAATGAGCAGTTCTTC

j_gene: TRBJ2-2
v_gene: TRBV29-1
d_gene: TRBD2
abundance: NA
CDR3aa: CSVEDRLAGNTGELFF
CDR3nt: TGCAGCGTTGAAGATCGGCTAGCGGGTAATACCGGGGAGCTGTTTTTT